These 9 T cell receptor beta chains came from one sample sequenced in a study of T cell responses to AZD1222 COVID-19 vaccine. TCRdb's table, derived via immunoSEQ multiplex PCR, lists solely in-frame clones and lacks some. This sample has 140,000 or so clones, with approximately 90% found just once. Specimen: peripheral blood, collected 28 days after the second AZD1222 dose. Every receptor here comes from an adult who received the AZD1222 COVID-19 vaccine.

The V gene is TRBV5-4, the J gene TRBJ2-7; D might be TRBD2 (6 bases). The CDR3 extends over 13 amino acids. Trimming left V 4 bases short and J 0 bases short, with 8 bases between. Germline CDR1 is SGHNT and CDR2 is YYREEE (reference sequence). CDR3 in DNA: TGTGCCAGCAGCGGGACTGACTCCTACGAGCAGTACTTC. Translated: CASSGTDSYEQYF.

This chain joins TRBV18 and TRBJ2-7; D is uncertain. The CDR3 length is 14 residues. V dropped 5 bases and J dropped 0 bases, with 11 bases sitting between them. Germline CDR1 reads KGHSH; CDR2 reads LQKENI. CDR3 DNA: TGTGCCAGCTCAACCGACCTCAGCTCCTACGAGCAGTACTTC. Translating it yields CASSTDLSSYEQYF.

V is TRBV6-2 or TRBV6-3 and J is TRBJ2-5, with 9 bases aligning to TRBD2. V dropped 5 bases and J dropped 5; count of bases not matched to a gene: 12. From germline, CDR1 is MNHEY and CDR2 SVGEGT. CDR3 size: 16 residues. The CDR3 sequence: CASSTGTSPVWETQYF. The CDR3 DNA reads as TGTGCCAGCAGTACTGGGACTAGCCCGGTGTGGGAGACCCAGTACTTC.

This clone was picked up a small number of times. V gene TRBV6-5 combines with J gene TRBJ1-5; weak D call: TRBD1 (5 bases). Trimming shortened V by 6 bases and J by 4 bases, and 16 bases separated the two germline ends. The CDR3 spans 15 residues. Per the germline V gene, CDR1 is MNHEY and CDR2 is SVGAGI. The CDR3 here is CASRRRGVGNQPQHF. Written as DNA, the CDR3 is TGTGCCAGCAGGAGAAGAGGGGTCGGGAATCAGCCCCAGCATTTT.

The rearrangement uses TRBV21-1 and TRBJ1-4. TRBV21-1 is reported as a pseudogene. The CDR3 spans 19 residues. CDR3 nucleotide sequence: TGTGCCAGCAGCAAATCTCAGGGTCGGGGGGGAGCTGCTAATGAAAAACTGTTTTTT. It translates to CASSKSQGRGGAANEKLFF.

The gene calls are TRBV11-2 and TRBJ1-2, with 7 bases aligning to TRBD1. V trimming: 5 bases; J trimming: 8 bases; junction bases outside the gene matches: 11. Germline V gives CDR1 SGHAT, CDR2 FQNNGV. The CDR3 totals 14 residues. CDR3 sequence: CASSPGPGGGGYTF. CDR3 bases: TGTGCCAGCAGCCCCGGACCCGGAGGGGGCGGCTACACCTTC.

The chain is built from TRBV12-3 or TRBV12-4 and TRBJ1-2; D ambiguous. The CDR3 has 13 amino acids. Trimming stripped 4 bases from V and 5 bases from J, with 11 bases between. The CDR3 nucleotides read TGTGCCAGCAGTTCCCTTGGTGGGTATGGCTACACCTTC. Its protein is CASSSLGGYGYTF.

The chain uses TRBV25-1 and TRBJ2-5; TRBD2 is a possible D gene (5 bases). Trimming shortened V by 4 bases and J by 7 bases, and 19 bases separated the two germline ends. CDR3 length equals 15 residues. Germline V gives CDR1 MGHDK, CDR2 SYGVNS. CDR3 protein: CASSGPGSSRGTQYF. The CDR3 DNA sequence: TGTGCCAGCAGTGGCCCGGGCTCGTCACGGGGGACCCAGTACTTC.

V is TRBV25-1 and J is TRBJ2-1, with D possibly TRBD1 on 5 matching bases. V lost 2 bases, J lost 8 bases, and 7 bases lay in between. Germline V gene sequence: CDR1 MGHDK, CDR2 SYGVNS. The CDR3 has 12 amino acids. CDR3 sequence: CASSERGHEQFF. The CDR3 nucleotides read TGTGCCAGCAGTGAAAGGGGCCATGAGCAGTTCTTC.